This TCR beta chain was obtained from a study of shared clonotypes between healthy human individuals. Study summary: Every donor yielded three CD4 naive, three CD4 memory, two CD8 naive and one CD8 memory plate.

Across several immunoSEQ plates, the genomic DNA of each subset was split evenly. The method was immunoSEQ multiplex PCR; TCRdb's version includes in-frame clones alone and lacks a portion of them. This table has under 2,500,000 clones, approximately 94% appearing once. CDR1 is MNHNS and CDR2 is SASEGT in the germline V gene. This CDR3 is 13 amino acids long. Trimming shortened V by 11 bases and J by 2 bases, and 16 bases separated the two germline ends. There were only Caucasian adults among the donors, and all lived in Nashville, Tennessee. The sequenced material came from naive CD4+ T cells sorted from blood. Subset indicated: CD45RA+ positively selected. This receptor was taken from a man aged 18 to 29 in good health. This chain connects TRBV6-1 to TRBJ2-7; D gene uncertain. This chain's CDR3 is CALWLAPTYEQYF. The CDR3, as DNA: TGTGCCCTCTGGCTCGCGCCTACCTACGAGCAGTACTTC.